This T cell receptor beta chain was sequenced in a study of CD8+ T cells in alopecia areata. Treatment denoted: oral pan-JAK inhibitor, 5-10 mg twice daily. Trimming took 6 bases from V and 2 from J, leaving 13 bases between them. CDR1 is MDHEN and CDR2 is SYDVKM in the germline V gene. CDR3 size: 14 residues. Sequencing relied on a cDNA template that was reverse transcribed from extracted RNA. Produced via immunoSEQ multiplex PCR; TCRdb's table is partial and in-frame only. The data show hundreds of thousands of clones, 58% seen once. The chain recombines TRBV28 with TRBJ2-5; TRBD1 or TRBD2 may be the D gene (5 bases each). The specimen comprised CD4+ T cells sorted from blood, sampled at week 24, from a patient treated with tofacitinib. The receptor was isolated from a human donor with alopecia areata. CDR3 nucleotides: TGTGCCAGCAGACCGGGGCCTGGACAAGAGACCCAGTACTTC. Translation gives CASRPGPGQETQYF.